These 3 T cell receptor beta chains were sequenced from one sample in a study of blood T cell repertoires in COVID-19. The protocol was immunoSEQ multiplex PCR, while the TCRdb copy is restricted to in-frame clones and leaves out a portion. The sample lists over 120,000 clones, approximately 81% occurring once. The specimen sequenced was peripheral blood. These receptors came from a human donor in a cohort sampled during active COVID-19.

V usage is TRBV10-2 and J usage is TRBJ2-5; TRBD1 might be the D (5 bases). The CDR3 totals 15 residues. V shed 2 bases and J shed 2 bases, with 12 bases lying between them. The germline CDR1 and CDR2 sequences are WSHSY and SAAADI. The CDR3 nucleotides are TGCGCCAGCAGTGAGCCTAAGGGGATTCAAGAGACCCAGTACTTC. It is translated as CASSEPKGIQETQYF.

The rearrangement links TRBV7-8 to TRBJ1-5; D is perhaps TRBD1 (6 bases). CDR3 size: 17 residues. V lost 7 bases, J lost 3 bases, and 22 bases lay in between. CDR1 SGHVS and CDR2 FQNEAQ come from the germline V gene. This chain's CDR3 is CASTDTGRQGLNQPQHF. The CDR3 coding sequence is TGTGCCAGCACCGACACAGGGCGGCAGGGGCTCAATCAGCCCCAGCATTTT.

The chain recombines TRBV7-9 with TRBJ1-4, with TRBD1 matching over 9 bases. V gave up 8 bases and J gave up 8 bases; unmatched junction bases: 6. The CDR3 contains 13 residues. In germline, CDR1 is SEHNR, CDR2 FQNEAQ (reference sequence). In DNA form, the CDR3 reads TGTGCCAGCCGGACAGGGGATCGGGAAAAACTGTTTTTT. The encoded protein is CASRTGDREKLFF.